This T cell receptor (beta chain) was sequenced in a study of cytomegalovirus exposure and HLA in healthy donors. The PCR ran on 60 Vbeta and 13 Jbeta primers. Produced via immunoSEQ multiplex PCR; TCRdb's table is partial and in-frame only. The sample has 160,000 or so clones, approximately 86% seen once. The CDR3 extends over 16 amino acids. Sequencing used PBMCs. This receptor was taken from a woman aged 50 to 60 in good health and CMV-seropositive. This chain connects TRBV21-1 to TRBJ1-5. TRBV21-1 is a documented pseudogene. This CDR3 reads CASSKDEGFGNQPQHF. In DNA form, the CDR3 reads TGTGCCAGCAGCAAAGACGAGGGTTTTGGCAATCAGCCCCAGCATTTT.